This paragraph covers one T cell receptor beta chain sequence. Its matching antigen is unknown. This record comes from a study of T cells in Graves' hyperthyroidism and ophthalmopathy. In the study overall: Specimen type is peripheral blood, collected at initial diagnosis prior to any treatment.

What was amplified from RNA transcripts were TCR beta CDR3 regions. RT-PCR in the first round (using the HTBI primer set) targeted the TCR CDR3. From the multiplex PCR reads, TCRdb called clonotypes with MiXCR, one entry per CDR3 protein. This table holds around 800,000 distinct CDR3 sequences, roughly 37% found once. PBMCs were collected from an approximately 9.3 ml volume of fresh peripheral blood. Losses at the gene ends were 9 bases for V and 1 base for J; bases not matched to a gene: 6. CDR3 length equals 15 residues. Germline CDR1 and CDR2: ENHRY and SYGVKD. Study-level points and caveats: Ophthalmopathy was told apart from stable hyperthyroidism by a 13 V-J model. Before onset, ophthalmopathy was predicted by the model a median roughly 6.4 months earlier.

The sequence was obtained from a man aged 18 to 30 with Graves' hyperthyroidism. V usage is TRBV10-3 and J usage is TRBJ1-6; 7 bases fit TRBD1. Sequencing was done on a sample of blood. The CDR3 reads CAIGLGQSYNSPLHF. CDR3 coding DNA: TGTGCCATAGGCTTGGGACAGTCCTATAATTCACCCCTCCACTTT.